Shown below are 10 T cell receptor beta chains from a single sample sequenced in a study of a mutant IDH1 vaccine in newly diagnosed glioma. Their antigens are not known. Indicated time point: week 5, during vaccination. It was 300 ug of mutant IDH1 20-mer peptide that made up each vaccine dose, given with topical imiquimod. Sequencing used immunoSEQ multiplex PCR; TCRdb keeps in-frame clones, though not all of them. There are roughly 40,000 clones in the sample; approximately 85% occur only once, and over 1.5% lies in the top ten. Sequenced here: PBMCs, sampled from a glioma patient whose treatment included an IDH1 peptide vaccine. The origin of the receptors is a man aged 40-49 years with glioma.

The gene calls are TRBV6-1 and TRBJ1-1; 7 nucleotides match TRBD1. This CDR3 region has 14 residues. The junction had 15 bases not matched to a gene; V was cut back by 6 bases and J by 11 bases. The germline gives CDR1 MNHNS, CDR2 SASEGT. The CDR3 here is CASSAYGQAQGAFF. The CDR3 bases are TGTGCCAGCAGCGCTTACGGACAGGCTCAGGGGGCTTTCTTT.

The chain joins TRBV11-3 to TRBJ2-1; 11 bases match TRBD1. This CDR3 contains 14 residues. CDR1 is SGHNT, CDR2 YENEEA, per germline. V shed 6 bases, J shed 3 bases, and the junction held 1 base outside the gene matches. CDR3 coding DNA: TGTGCCAGCAGTGGGACAGGGGGCTACAATGAGCAGTTCTTC. It encodes CASSGTGGYNEQFF.

The chain recombines TRBV15 with TRBJ1-4; D perhaps matches TRBD1 (6 bases). Germline V CDR1 and CDR2: LNHNV, YYDKDF (reference sequence). V was clipped by 0 bases and J by 4 bases, with 9 bases between them. The CDR3 loop spans 15 amino acids. The CDR3 region has the DNA TGTGCCACCAGCAGAGATCGACAGGATAATGAAAAACTGTTTTTT. The encoded protein is CATSRDRQDNEKLFF. Complete variable domain (other parts from reference TRBV15 and TRBJ1-4): DAMVIQNPRYQVTQFGKPVTLSCSQTLNHNVMYWYQQKSSQAPKLLFHYYDKDFNNEADTPDNFQSRRPNTSFCFLDIRSPGLGDTAMYLCATSRDRQDNEKLFFGSGTQLSVL.

The chain carries TRBV19 and TRBJ1-5; D call uncertain. The CDR3 runs 15 residues. Germline values: CDR1 LNHDA, CDR2 SQIVND (reference sequence). The V and J ends lost 2 bases and 1 base respectively, with 9 bases between them. CDR3 DNA sequence: TGTGCCAGTAGTATATATGCGGCGAGCAATCAGCCCCAGCATTTT. It translates to CASSIYAASNQPQHF. Together with reference TRBV19 and TRBJ1-5, the CDR3 gives the full variable domain: DGGITQSPKYLFRKEGQNVTLSCEQNLNHDAMYWYRQDPGQGLRLIYYSQIVNDFQKGDIAEGYSVSREKKESFPLTVTSAQKNPTAFYLCASSIYAASNQPQHFGDGTRLSIL.

The chain is built from TRBV11-3 and TRBJ2-1, with TRBD2 matching over 7 bases. CDR3 length equals 14 residues. CDR1 and CDR2 from the germline V gene are SGHNT and YENEEA. V trimming: 2 bases; J trimming: 7 bases; junction bases outside the gene matches: 5. The CDR3 sequence is CASSLRLAANEQFF. CDR3 DNA sequence: TGTGCCAGCAGCTTACGACTAGCAGCGAATGAGCAGTTCTTC.

V is TRBV6-5 and J is TRBJ2-6, with D perhaps matching TRBD1 (6 bases). The CDR3 has 16 amino acids. Germline V gene sequence: CDR1 MNHEY, CDR2 SVGAGI. V was pared by 2 bases and J by 0 bases, with 8 bases between. The DNA for the CDR3 is TGTGCCAGCAGTTACGCACAGGGCTCTGGGGCCAACGTCCTGACTTTC. This codes for CASSYAQGSGANVLTF.

V usage is TRBV6-1 and J usage is TRBJ1-2, with D perhaps TRBD1 (5 bases). Trimming took 3 bases from V and 7 from J, leaving 12 bases between them. The CDR3 is made up of 13 amino acids. Germline loops: CDR1 MNHNS, CDR2 SASEGT. The CDR3: CASSDREGSGYTF. CDR3 nucleotides: TGTGCCAGCAGTGACAGGGAGGGCAGTGGCTACACCTTC.

J is TRBJ2-5 and V is TRBV5-1; D assignment may be TRBD1 or TRBD2 (6 bases each). Trimming took 3 bases from V and 5 from J, leaving 14 bases between them. CDR1 is SGHRS, CDR2 YFSETQ, per germline. CDR3 length: 14 residues. CDR3 region: CASSYGGGRETQYF. The CDR3 DNA is TGCGCCAGCAGCTATGGAGGGGGGCGGGAGACCCAGTACTTC.

DNA for the CDR3: TGTGCCTGGTGGGGTTTGGGGGAGCACTCTAACTATGGCTACACCTTC. Encoded protein: CAWWGLGEHSNYGYTF. This chain joins TRBV30 and TRBJ1-2; D is perhaps TRBD1 (5 bases). Germline assignment: CDR1 GTSNPN and CDR2 SVGIG (reference sequence). V gave up 5 bases and J gave up 0 bases, with 19 bases separating them. The length of the CDR3 is 16 residues.

The chain links TRBV4-1 to TRBJ2-3; no reliable D call. Trimming stripped 1 base from V and 2 bases from J, with 10 bases between. CDR1 is MGHRA and CDR2 is YSYEKL in the germline V gene. The CDR3 consists of 15 residues. The CDR3 region has the DNA TGCGCCAGCAGCCAAGGTCCGGGCAACACAGATACGCAGTATTTT. Its translation: CASSQGPGNTDTQYF.